The next 8 T cell receptor beta chains were all read from a single sample in a study of blood T cells in healthy people across ages. Through a sample-barcoded 5' primer and a J-beta primer mix, a second PCR was run for roughly 6 to 12 cycles. MiXCR was run by TCRdb on the 5' RACE reads, yielding one entry per CDR3 protein. The data show about 730,000 distinct CDR3 sequences, with roughly 41% seen just once and approximately 22% held by the top ten. The sequenced material came from blood. The receptors originated from a woman aged 55-70 years in good health.

This chain joins TRBV6-5 and TRBJ2-1; TRBD2 matches 16 bases. Germline V gene sequence: CDR1 MNHEY, CDR2 SVGAGI. This CDR3 comprises 16 residues. The ends lost 4 bases at V and 6 bases at J; junction bases unmatched: 3. The chain's CDR3 is CASSFGTSGRANEQFF. DNA for the CDR3: TGTGCCAGCAGTTTCGGGACTAGCGGGAGGGCCAATGAGCAGTTCTTC.

This clonotype was seen a handful of times. The rearrangement joins TRBV20-1 to TRBJ2-1; D not certain. The CDR3 is made up of 15 amino acids. V lost 1 base, J lost 6 bases, and 16 bases lay in between. The germline V gene has CDR1 DFQATT and CDR2 SNEGSKA (reference sequence). As DNA, the CDR3 is TGCAGTGCTAGAGCTTTGTCCAGAATCCCCAATGAGCAGTTCTTC. Translation gives CSARALSRIPNEQFF.

Of note for this clonotype: The germline gene is not matched at one end of the junction; a read error may be the cause. The chain joins TRBV11-2 to TRBJ2-7; no reliable D call. This CDR3 region has 11 residues. Germline CDR1 reads SGHAT; CDR2 reads FQNNGV. The CDR3 loop reads CASSVTYGQYF. In nucleotides, the CDR3 is TGTGCCAGCAGCGTAACCTACGGGCAGTACTTC.

This clonotype was seen a few times. This CDR3 reads CASSLEIANEQFF. Written as DNA, the CDR3 is TGCGCCAGCAGCTTGGAGATTGCTAATGAGCAGTTCTTC. This chain connects TRBV5-1 to TRBJ2-1; D uncertain. Germline CDR1 reads SGHRS; CDR2 reads YFSETQ. This CDR3 region has 13 residues. Trimming stripped 0 bases from V and 7 bases from J, with 8 bases between. The full variable domain, with the rest looked up from reference TRBV5-1 and TRBJ2-1, is KAGVTQTPRYLIKTRGQQVTLSCSPISGHRSVSWYQQTPGQGLQFLFEYFSETQRNKGNFPGRFSGRQFSNSRSEMNVSTLELGDSALYLCASSLEIANEQFFGPGTRLTVL.

As for this clonotype: Relative to the germline gene, one junction end is altered; a read error may explain this. This chain joins TRBV29-1 and TRBJ2-1, with 9 positions matching TRBD1. The CDR3 extends over 18 amino acids. Germline CDR1 is SQVTM and CDR2 is ANQGSEA. DNA of the CDR3: TGCGGCGTTGGGGGGGGACAGGGCTCCGTCGCGGTACACAATGAGCAGTTCTTC. Encoded protein: CGVGGGQGSVAVHNEQFF.

V gene TRBV4-2 combines with J gene TRBJ2-3, with D unresolved. Germline V gene data show CDR1 as LGHNA and CDR2 as YNFKEQ. V was cut by 5 bases and J by 6 bases, with 12 bases left in between. This CDR3 contains 13 residues. The DNA of the CDR3 is TGTGCCAGCAGCTCTCACAGTGTGGATACGCAGTATTTT. Amino acids: CASSSHSVDTQYF.

A remark on this clonotype: The final CDR3 position lacks the conserved phenylalanine or tryptophan, pointing to a likely read error. V gene TRBV12-3 or TRBV12-4 combines with J gene TRBJ2-7, with D unclear. V was pared by 8 bases and J by 5 bases, with 13 bases between. This CDR3 has 12 residues. The CDR3 coding sequence is TGTGCCAGCCCGTGTCGTCAAGACGAGCAGTACTGC. Encoded protein: CASPCRQDEQYC.

Comment on this clonotype: The CDR3 does not close with the conserved phenylalanine or tryptophan, likely indicating a read error. The V gene is TRBV12-3 or TRBV12-4, the J gene TRBJ2-3; D gene unclear. The CDR3 is 14 amino acids. V gave up 3 bases and J gave up 1 base, with 8 bases separating them. CDR3 sequence: CASSFSRGTDTQYS. CDR3 sequence (DNA): TGTGCCAGCAGTTTTAGCCGGGGCACAGATACGCAGTATTCT.